These 24 T cell receptor beta chains were all obtained from the same sample, sequenced in a study of CD8+CD57+ T cells in acquired aplastic anemia. Patients sequenced had flow cytometry evidence of CD8+CD57+ cell expansion. Genomic DNA acted as the template from which TCR beta VDJ combination and CDR3 sequence profiling were carried out. TCRdb re-derived calls from the reads in MiXCR, one entry per CDR3 protein. The sample holds some 200,000 distinct CDR3 sequences, around 45% seen once. Sequences were obtained from sorted CD4+, CD8+, or CD8+CD57+ T cells (not recorded which) from PBMCs. These receptors originate from a human donor with aplastic anemia.

This clonotype was seen a few times. The rearrangement joins TRBV6-5 to TRBJ2-7; either TRBD1 or TRBD2 may fit D (5 bases each). This CDR3 region has 14 residues. The germline V gene encodes CDR1 MNHEY and CDR2 SVGAGI. The V end lost 4 bases, the J end lost 2 bases, and 12 bases lay between the germline ends. CDR3: CASSLVGETYEQYF. In nucleotides, the CDR3 is TGTGCCAGCAGTTTAGTAGGGGAGACCTACGAGCAGTACTTC.

This clonotype was seen a handful of times. This chain joins TRBV24-1 and TRBJ2-3; 8 bases map to TRBD1. V was pared by 4 bases and J by 5 bases, with 10 bases of the junction left unmatched. The CDR3 covers 16 residues. Germline CDR1 KGHDR, CDR2 SFDVKD. The CDR3, as DNA: TGTGCCACCAGTGACCTCGGGACAGGAATAGGAGATACGCAGTATTTT. It codes for CATSDLGTGIGDTQYF.

This sequence joins TRBV29-1 and TRBJ2-7; D ambiguous. CDR3 length: 11 residues. Germline CDR1 reads SQVTM; CDR2 reads ANQGSEA. V dropped 6 bases and J dropped 6 bases, with 12 bases sitting between them. Here the CDR3 reads CSVGSSGEQYF. The CDR3 coding sequence is TGCAGCGTCGGGTCGAGTGGCGAGCAGTACTTC.

Concerning this clonotype itself: A read error may be the cause here, since a much bigger clone is one base away. The chain carries TRBV5-1 and TRBJ2-2, with TRBD2 matching 7 bases. V gave up 5 bases and J gave up 2 bases; unmatched junction bases: 3. The germline V gene has CDR1 SGHRS and CDR2 YFSETQ. The CDR3 has 14 residues. The CDR3 spells CASSASGNTGELFF. The DNA of the CDR3 is TGCGCCAGCAGTGCTAGCGGTAACACCGGGGAGCTGTTTTTT.

About this clonotype itself: A read error is possible here, since a much larger clone lies one base away. This chain joins TRBV9 and TRBJ2-1; D unclear. CDR1 and CDR2 (germline): SGDLS, YYNGEE. The CDR3 covers 15 residues. Here the CDR3 reads CVSSVGAIEVNEQFF. The CDR3 region has the DNA TGTGTCAGCAGCGTAGGTGCGATTGAGGTCAATGAGCAGTTCTTC. Combining the CDR3 with reference TRBV9 and TRBJ2-1 gives the whole variable domain DSGVTQTPKHLITATGQRVTLRCSPRSGDLSVYWYQQSLDQGLQFLIQYYNGEERAKGNILERFSAQQFPDLHSELNLSSLELGDSALYFCVSSVGAIEVNEQFFGPGTRLTVL.

The chain is built from TRBV30 and TRBJ1-6, with TRBD1 as a possible D gene (6 bases). The V gene's germline CDR1 is GTSNPN and CDR2 SVGIG (reference sequence). V was cut by 0 bases and J by 9 bases, with 18 bases left in between. This CDR3 region has 16 residues. CDR3 bases: TGTGCCTGGAGTGTAAAGGCGGGCAGGGGATCTTCACCCCTCCACTTT. Protein sequence: CAWSVKAGRGSSPLHF.

V gene TRBV20-1 combines with J gene TRBJ2-5, with a weak D call TRBD1 (6 bases). The CDR3 runs to 15 residues. Germline V gives CDR1 DFQATT, CDR2 SNEGSKA (reference sequence). Trimming shortened V by 5 bases and J by 1 base, and 17 bases separated the two germline ends. CDR3 residues: CSAELADSSQETQYF. CDR3 DNA sequence: TGCAGTGCTGAACTCGCGGACAGCTCCCAAGAGACCCAGTACTTC.

In this sample, this clonotype turned up many times. The chain carries TRBV4-1 and TRBJ2-5; TRBD2 aligns across 7 bases. V lost 3 bases and J lost 5; bases outside the gene matches: 6. This CDR3 contains 14 residues. CDR1 and CDR2 from the germline V gene are MGHRA and YSYEKL. The CDR3: CASSHASGTETQYF. Here the CDR3 DNA reads TGCGCCAGCAGCCACGCGAGCGGGACCGAGACCCAGTACTTC.

The table lists this clonotype with many counts. The CDR3 spells CASSYSYSLGGYTF. CDR3 nucleotide sequence: TGTGCCAGCAGTTACTCCTACTCTCTCGGGGGCTACACCTTC. The V gene is TRBV6-5, the J gene TRBJ1-2; D gene ambiguous. With 0 bases removed from V and 8 bases from J, the gap between germline ends came to 13 bases. Germline values: CDR1 MNHEY, CDR2 SVGAGI. The CDR3 runs to 14 residues.

This clonotype was detected many times. J is TRBJ2-7 and V is TRBV11-1, with a tentative D call TRBD2 (5 bases). The CDR3 is 15 residues long. Germline V lookup: CDR1 SGHAT, CDR2 FQDESV (reference sequence). The V end was cut by 1 base, the J end by 4 bases, with 14 bases between. DNA of the CDR3: TGTGCCAGCAGCTTAGGCGGGCTTCCTGGTTACGAGCAGTACTTC. Its protein is CASSLGGLPGYEQYF.

This clonotype was detected a few times. CDR3 coding DNA: TGTGCCAGCAGCTTCTCCGCCGGATACGAGCAGTACTTC. Protein product: CASSFSAGYEQYF. The chain combines TRBV7-2 with TRBJ2-7; D remains ambiguous. Germline V gene data show CDR1 as SGHTA and CDR2 as FQGNSA. The V end lost 3 bases, the J end lost 4 bases, and 10 bases lay between the germline ends. The CDR3 covers 13 residues.

The chain links TRBV25-1 to TRBJ1-1, with D possibly TRBD1 on 5 matching bases. Trimming removed 8 bases from V and 0 bases from J, with 19 bases in between. The length of the CDR3 is 16 residues. Germline CDR1 reads MGHDK; CDR2 reads SYGVNS. Here the CDR3 reads CASETSREGMNTEAFF. CDR3 bases: TGTGCCAGCGAAACTTCCAGGGAGGGGATGAACACTGAAGCTTTCTTT.

The CDR3 reads CATSDPTSGSYNEQFF. DNA for the CDR3: TGTGCCACCAGTGATCCGACTAGTGGGTCCTACAATGAGCAGTTCTTC. This chain joins TRBV24-1 and TRBJ2-1; TRBD2 might be the D (6 bases). Trimming removed 3 bases at V and 1 base at J, with 12 bases between. Germline CDR1 and CDR2: KGHDR and SFDVKD. This CDR3 spans 16 amino acids.

The chain joins TRBV2 to TRBJ2-3; D remains unclear. Trimming pared 8 bases from V and 1 base from J, leaving 7 bases between. Germline-derived CDR1 and CDR2 are SNHLY and FYNNEI. This CDR3 comprises 12 residues. The CDR3 DNA follows: TGTGCCAGCCTTCTCGGCACAGATACGCAGTATTTT. It translates to CASLLGTDTQYF.

This clonotype showed up just a few times. V is TRBV28 and J is TRBJ1-3, with D unclear. The CDR3 is 15 amino acids. Germline CDR1 reads MDHEN; CDR2 reads SYDVKM. V was clipped by 2 bases and J by 0 bases, with 8 bases between them. The CDR3: CASSLGHLSGNTIYF. The CDR3 DNA follows: TGTGCCAGCAGTTTAGGGCATCTCTCTGGAAACACCATATATTTT.

The count of this clonotype is one. A much bigger clone sits one base away, suggesting this may be a read error. This chain joins TRBV10-3 and TRBJ1-4, with TRBD1 identical over 7 bases. Germline values: CDR1 ENHRY, CDR2 SYGVKD. Trimming removed 5 bases from V and 5 bases from J; junction bases left unmatched: 5. The CDR3 sequence is 14 residues long. CDR3 protein: CAISPDRRNEKLFF. CDR3 DNA: TGTGCCATCAGTCCGGACAGGCGGAATGAAAAACTGTTTTTT.

V gene TRBV19 combines with J gene TRBJ1-5; TRBD1 might be the D (5 bases). The germline CDR1 and CDR2 sequences are LNHDA and SQIVND (reference sequence). V was shortened by 7 bases and J by 4 bases, with 11 bases between the two germline ends. The CDR3 loop spans 13 amino acids. The DNA of the CDR3 is TGTGCCAGTAATAGACAGCCAAATCAGCCCCAGCATTTT. Protein sequence: CASNRQPNQPQHF. Filled out from reference TRBV19 and TRBJ1-5, the complete variable domain reads DGGITQSPKYLFRKEGQNVTLSCEQNLNHDAMYWYRQDPGQGLRLIYYSQIVNDFQKGDIAEGYSVSREKKESFPLTVTSAQKNPTAFYLCASNRQPNQPQHFGDGTRLSIL.

This clonotype was observed many times. The chain couples TRBV7-2 to TRBJ1-5, with D uncertain. The CDR3 is 14 residues long. Germline V gene sequence: CDR1 SGHTA, CDR2 FQGNSA. Deletions cut 2 bases from V and 10 bases from J, with 15 bases between. CDR3 in amino acids: CASSLTSGETPQHF. The CDR3, as DNA: TGTGCCAGCAGCTTAACCTCAGGTGAGACTCCCCAGCATTTT.

CDR3 coding DNA: TGTGCCATCACCCTAGACAGGGGCACTGAAGCTTTCTTT. Its protein is CAITLDRGTEAFF. The chain links TRBV10-3 to TRBJ1-1; 8 bases align to TRBD1. The ends lost 7 bases at V and 4 bases at J; junction bases unmatched: 5. There are 13 residues in the CDR3. From germline, CDR1 is ENHRY and CDR2 SYGVKD.

The CDR3 loop reads CASSSPLLSSSIEAFF. In nucleotides, the CDR3 is TGTGCCAGTAGTTCCCCCCTACTGTCGAGTAGCATTGAAGCTTTCTTT. The chain joins TRBV19 to TRBJ1-1; the D is unclear. CDR3 length equals 16 residues. V dropped 5 bases and J dropped 7 bases, with 23 bases sitting between them. Germline loops: CDR1 LNHDA, CDR2 SQIVND (reference sequence).

This clonotype was detected many times. The chain has TRBV6-1 and TRBJ2-7, with 7 bases matching TRBD1. V lost 7 bases to trimming and J lost 2 bases; unmatched junction nucleotides: 11. This CDR3 contains 15 residues. Germline CDR1 and CDR2: MNHNS and SASEGT. Here the CDR3 reads CASIRSDRDPYEQYF. As DNA, the CDR3 is TGTGCCAGCATCAGGTCAGACAGGGACCCCTACGAGCAGTACTTC.

The chain is built from TRBV2 and TRBJ1-6; 8 bases line up with TRBD1. After removal of 6 bases from V and 6 bases from J, the junction contained 4 bases not matched to a gene. Germline V lookup: CDR1 SNHLY, CDR2 FYNNEI. The CDR3 covers 14 residues. CDR3 loop: CASSRQGFNSPLHF. The CDR3, as DNA: TGTGCCAGCAGCCGACAGGGGTTTAATTCACCCCTCCACTTT.

This sequence joins TRBV9 and TRBJ1-2; a weak D match, TRBD1 (5 bases). The V gene lost 7 bases and the J gene lost 4 bases, with 11 bases spanning the gap. The CDR3 loop spans 12 amino acids. The germline CDR1 and CDR2 sequences are SGDLS and YYNGEE. This chain's CDR3 is CASGGGSYGYTF. The DNA of the CDR3 is TGTGCCAGCGGGGGGGGGAGCTATGGCTACACCTTC. The whole variable domain, remainder taken from reference TRBV9 and TRBJ1-2, is DSGVTQTPKHLITATGQRVTLRCSPRSGDLSVYWYQQSLDQGLQFLIQYYNGEERAKGNILERFSAQQFPDLHSELNLSSLELGDSALYFCASGGGSYGYTFGSGTRLTVV.

The chain carries TRBV19 and TRBJ2-5; TRBD1 might be the D (5 bases). Trimming left V 6 bases short and J 4 bases short, with 24 bases between. This CDR3 has 17 amino acids. CDR1 is LNHDA and CDR2 is SQIVND in the germline V gene (reference sequence). DNA of the CDR3: TGTGCCAGTAGGAGATCTGGGGCCCAGCTGAGAAGAGAGACCCAGTACTTC. Translating it yields CASRRSGAQLRRETQYF.